These 28 T cell receptor beta chains originate from one sample sequenced in a study of identical twins. From the 5' RACE reads, TCRdb called clonotypes with MiXCR, one entry per CDR3 protein. The table lists 350,000 to 600,000 distinct CDR3 sequences, 14% of them singletons. These data also featured in a second study, about yellow fever vaccine responses in identical twins.

Sequenced: CD4+ T cells sorted from blood. The receptors stem from a young woman in good health.

The rearrangement links TRBV5-4 to TRBJ2-3; possible D gene TRBD2, 7 bases. The CDR3 is made up of 14 amino acids. The V gene's germline CDR1 is SGHNT and CDR2 YYREEE (reference sequence). This CDR3 is CAVRGGGQTDTQYF. CDR3 nucleotide sequence: TGTGCGGTTCGCGGCGGGGGACAAACAGATACGCAGTATTTT.

CDR3 sequence reads: CASSLGDSPGYNEQFF. The CDR3 bases are TGCGCCAGCAGCTTGGGGGACTCCCCCGGCTACAATGAGCAGTTCTTC. This chain connects TRBV5-1 to TRBJ2-1, with a possible D match to TRBD2 (6 bases). V was clipped by 0 bases and J by 3 bases, with 13 bases between them. The CDR3 runs to 16 residues. Germline CDR1 is SGHRS and CDR2 is YFSETQ.

A few counts support this clonotype. The chain employs TRBV11-2 and TRBJ1-1; D unclear. Trimming took off 1 base at V and 3 bases at J, with 3 bases between the two ends. The CDR3 is made up of 12 amino acids. CDR1 and CDR2 from the germline V gene are SGHAT and FQNNGV. In DNA form, the CDR3 reads TGTGCCAGCAGCTTAGTAGACACTGAAGCTTTCTTT. It encodes CASSLVDTEAFF.

The rearrangement links TRBV6-2 or TRBV6-3 to TRBJ2-3, with TRBD2 as a possible D gene (6 bases). The CDR3 consists of 16 residues. Germline V CDR1 and CDR2: MNHEY, SVGEGT. V lost 8 bases and J 0 bases, leaving 18 bases between the germline ends. CDR3 DNA: TGTGCCAGCCGATTAACCCGGGACTCTAGCACAGATACGCAGTATTTT. It translates to CASRLTRDSSTDTQYF.

This clonotype was recorded many times. The J gene is TRBJ2-1, the V gene TRBV29-1, with TRBD1 matching 9 bases. CDR1 is SQVTM and CDR2 is ANQGSEA in the germline V gene. V shed 1 base and J 4 bases; nucleotides not matched to a gene: 5. CDR3 size: 15 residues. The CDR3 reads CSVEVRTGDYNEQFF. In nucleotides, the CDR3 is TGCAGCGTTGAAGTGCGGACAGGGGATTACAATGAGCAGTTCTTC.

This chain uses TRBV12-3 or TRBV12-4 with TRBJ2-3; no clear D. The CDR3 is 14 residues long. V lost 3 bases to trimming and J lost 0 bases, with 7 bases between them. In nucleotides, the CDR3 is TGTGCCAGCAGTTTGATTGTGAGCACAGATACGCAGTATTTT. Its translation is CASSLIVSTDTQYF.

This clonotype was counted between two and nine times. This chain connects TRBV20-1 to TRBJ2-5, with 9 bases aligning to TRBD1. CDR1 is DFQATT, CDR2 SNEGSKA, per germline (reference sequence). The CDR3 loop spans 15 amino acids. J lost 4 bases, V lost 3 bases, and 9 bases had no gene match. The CDR3, as DNA: TGCAGTGCTAGGGACGGACAGGGGCGGATAGAGACCCAGTACTTC. This codes for CSARDGQGRIETQYF.

The V gene is TRBV29-1, the J gene TRBJ1-1; 8 nucleotides line up with TRBD1. The V gene's germline CDR1 is SQVTM and CDR2 ANQGSEA. There are 13 residues in the CDR3. V lost 6 bases, J lost 3 bases, and 6 bases stayed unmatched. CDR3: CSVSDREDTEAFF. CDR3 in DNA: TGCAGCGTGTCGGACAGGGAGGACACTGAAGCTTTCTTT.

This clonotype was counted only a few times. This rearrangement joins TRBV11-2 to TRBJ2-1; D is undetermined. CDR3 length: 11 amino acids. CDR1 and CDR2 (germline): SGHAT, FQNNGV. Trimming removed 5 bases from V and 9 bases from J, with 8 bases in between. The CDR3 sequence: CASSRRAEQFF. The CDR3 nucleotides are TGTGCCAGCAGCCGACGGGCTGAGCAGTTCTTC.

J is TRBJ2-3 and V is TRBV5-1; 8 nucleotides align to TRBD2. Germline CDR1 reads SGHRS; CDR2 reads YFSETQ. The CDR3 loop spans 16 amino acids. V shed 4 bases, J shed 2 bases, and the junction held 9 bases outside the gene matches. CDR3 amino acids: CASSDSGTLPTDTQYF. CDR3 in DNA: TGCGCCAGCAGCGATAGCGGGACCCTCCCCACAGATACGCAGTATTTT.

The chain couples TRBV7-2 to TRBJ2-5; 10 bases map to TRBD2. The germline V gene encodes CDR1 SGHTA and CDR2 FQGNSA. Trimming took 6 bases from V and 4 from J; bases not matched to a gene: 8. This CDR3 spans 15 amino acids. The CDR3 spells CASRTIAGGGETQYF. CDR3 DNA sequence: TGTGCCAGCAGGACTATAGCGGGGGGAGGAGAGACCCAGTACTTC.

This clonotype was observed a handful of times. V gene TRBV4-3 combines with J gene TRBJ2-1; unclear D gene. Trimming removed 3 bases from V and 6 bases from J, with 12 bases in between. From germline, CDR1 is LGHNA and CDR2 YSLEER. The CDR3 sequence is 14 residues long. The CDR3 nucleotides are TGCGCCAGCAGCCAGAACCTAGTGCTCAATGAGCAGTTCTTC. Translating gives CASSQNLVLNEQFF.

The chain has TRBV28 and TRBJ2-1; TRBD2 is a possible D gene (7 bases). This CDR3 contains 14 residues. Trimming stripped 7 bases from V and 4 bases from J, with 14 bases between. CDR1 and CDR2 from the germline V gene are MDHEN and SYDVKM. CDR3: CASKGGGPYNEQFF. CDR3 DNA sequence: TGTGCCAGCAAGGGGGGGGGGCCTTACAATGAGCAGTTCTTC.

The table lists this clonotype with a few counts. The rearrangement uses TRBV5-1 and TRBJ2-6; D ambiguous. The CDR3 extends over 14 amino acids. The ends were cut back, 3 bases at V and 0 bases at J, with 4 bases in the middle. The V gene's germline CDR1 is SGHRS and CDR2 YFSETQ. The CDR3 sequence is CASSYNSGANVLTF. The CDR3 coding sequence is TGCGCCAGCAGCTACAACTCTGGGGCCAACGTCCTGACTTTC.

There are a few counts of this clonotype. The J gene is TRBJ2-7, the V gene TRBV2; D might be TRBD1 (6 bases). V was trimmed by 4 bases and J by 5 bases, leaving 18 bases between them. Germline V gene data show CDR1 as SNHLY and CDR2 as FYNNEI. This CDR3 is built from 15 residues. As DNA, the CDR3 is TGTGCCAGCAGTGCTTCCGGGACATCAGGGCACGAGCAGTACTTC. Protein product: CASSASGTSGHEQYF.

This clonotype was detected only a few times. This rearrangement joins TRBV3-1 to TRBJ2-7, with D possibly being TRBD2 (6 bases). This CDR3 is built from 14 residues. Germline assignment: CDR1 LGHDT and CDR2 YNNKEL (reference sequence). Trimming shortened V by 6 bases and J by 5 bases, and 17 bases separated the two germline ends. The CDR3 protein is CASRMTGTVDEQYF. The CDR3 nucleotides read TGTGCCAGCAGAATGACCGGGACTGTTGACGAGCAGTACTTC.

The V and J genes are TRBV4-3 and TRBJ2-3; no clear D gene. CDR1 and CDR2 (germline): LGHNA, YSLEER. The CDR3 spans 15 residues. Trimming pared 8 bases from V and 4 bases from J, leaving 19 bases between. Here the CDR3 reads CASSQQRIGADTQYF. CDR3 nucleotides: TGCGCCAGCTCTCAACAGCGTATTGGGGCAGATACGCAGTATTTT.

This clonotype was recorded a few times. The chain uses TRBV11-2 and TRBJ2-1; TRBD2 matches 13 bases. CDR3 length: 16 amino acids. The germline V gene encodes CDR1 SGHAT and CDR2 FQNNGV. V lost 0 bases to trimming and J lost 9 bases; unmatched junction nucleotides: 5. For the CDR3, the DNA is TGTGCCAGCAGCTTAGATTCGGGACTAGCGGGGAGTGAGCAGTTCTTC. Its protein product is CASSLDSGLAGSEQFF.

V gene TRBV10-3 combines with J gene TRBJ2-1, with 8 nucleotides matching TRBD1. The length of the CDR3 is 15 residues. Germline loops: CDR1 ENHRY, CDR2 SYGVKD. V shed 6 bases and J 9 bases; nucleotides not matched to a gene: 13. CDR3 protein: CAISGLGQGHGEQFF. CDR3 nucleotides: TGTGCCATCAGCGGGTTAGGACAGGGTCATGGTGAGCAGTTCTTC.

The J gene is TRBJ2-1, the V gene TRBV20-1; a possible D gene is TRBD1 (5 bases). The V and J ends lost 6 bases and 6 bases respectively, with 21 bases between them. Per germline, CDR1 DFQATT and CDR2 SNEGSKA (reference sequence). The CDR3 is made up of 15 amino acids. CDR3 nucleotide sequence: TGCAGTGCCCATGCTGGGGCGAATCGAGGCAATGAGCAGTTCTTC. This codes for CSAHAGANRGNEQFF.

The chain carries TRBV20-1 and TRBJ2-5; the D is unclear. Germline V gene data show CDR1 as DFQATT and CDR2 as SNEGSKA (reference sequence). The CDR3 has 12 residues. V lost 3 bases and J 4 bases, leaving 9 bases between the germline ends. CDR3 nucleotides: TGCAGTGCTAGGAAAGCGTCAGAGACCCAGTACTTC. This gives the protein CSARKASETQYF.

The chain employs TRBV20-1 and TRBJ2-5; TRBD2 matches at 10 bases. Germline V lookup: CDR1 DFQATT, CDR2 SNEGSKA (reference sequence). Losses at the gene ends were 3 bases for V and 5 bases for J; bases not matched to a gene: 12. The CDR3 spans 16 residues. The chain's CDR3 is CSARDSSGSMRETQYF. Written as DNA, the CDR3 is TGCAGTGCTAGGGACTCTAGCGGGAGTATGCGGGAGACCCAGTACTTC.

This sequence joins TRBV5-1 and TRBJ2-7; 8 bases line up with TRBD1. With V trimmed by 0 bases and J by 1 base, 6 bases remained unmatched. CDR1 and CDR2 (germline): SGHRS, YFSETQ. CDR3 length: 16 amino acids. CDR3 in DNA: TGCGCCAGCAGCTTGGCTGGGACAGGTAATTCCTACGAGCAGTACTTC. It yields the protein CASSLAGTGNSYEQYF.

This clonotype came up many times. The chain employs TRBV29-1 and TRBJ2-3; weak D call: TRBD2 (5 bases). V gave up 7 bases and J gave up 3 bases, with 11 bases separating them. Germline-derived CDR1 and CDR2 are SQVTM and ANQGSEA. CDR3 length: 12 amino acids. CDR3 protein: CSGSGGTDTQYF. CDR3 sequence (DNA): TGCAGCGGATCAGGAGGAACAGATACGCAGTATTTT.

This clonotype was observed a handful of times. This chain connects TRBV29-1 to TRBJ2-7; 8 nucleotides align to TRBD2. Germline V gene sequence: CDR1 SQVTM, CDR2 ANQGSEA. Trimming removed 5 bases from V and 7 bases from J; junction bases left unmatched: 10. The CDR3 has 13 amino acids. The CDR3 DNA sequence: TGCAGCGTTCGACTAGCGAACCAGGGGGAGCAGTACTTC. The encoded protein is CSVRLANQGEQYF.

V and J are TRBV6-5 and TRBJ1-5; unclear D gene. The CDR3 consists of 13 residues. With 2 bases removed from V and 6 bases from J, the gap between germline ends came to 8 bases. The germline V gene encodes CDR1 MNHEY and CDR2 SVGAGI. CDR3 nucleotides: TGTGCCAGCAGTTACAGGTCGGGTCAGCCCCAGCATTTT. It is translated as CASSYRSGQPQHF.

This sequence joins TRBV19 and TRBJ1-5; no firm D call. Germline-derived CDR1 and CDR2 are LNHDA and SQIVND (reference sequence). CDR3 length: 14 amino acids. V gave up 5 bases and J gave up 5 bases, with 13 bases separating them. CDR3 sequence reads: CASSFGQAHQPQHF. CDR3 nucleotide sequence: TGTGCCAGTAGTTTCGGCCAAGCCCATCAGCCCCAGCATTTT.

This clonotype was seen many times. The chain uses TRBV10-3 and TRBJ2-2, with TRBD1 matching 9 bases. Germline CDR1 is ENHRY and CDR2 is SYGVKD. The CDR3 is 14 amino acids. Germline trimming cut 10 bases from V and 3 bases from J; bases unmatched to any gene: 6. CDR3 in DNA: TGTGCCACTCGGGACAGGGTGTACACCGGGGAGCTGTTTTTT. Translating gives CATRDRVYTGELFF.